The clone carrying this TCR beta chain turned up a few times. The antigen remains undetermined. TCRdb reprocessed the reads via MiXCR and lists one record per CDR3 protein. Altogether about 890,000 distinct CDR3 sequences are present, roughly 30% being singletons, with the ten largest covering around 15%. This record belongs to a study of T cell repertoires in cytomegalovirus infection. Study-wide background: Well-studied HLA-B-restricted CMV epitopes were used in the study alongside recently identified HLA-C-restricted ones. It can be stated that public TCR beta signatures indicated CMV infection as well as a matching HLA type. General study results and limits: Dominant in the ex vivo response were TCR beta clonotypes restricted by HLA-C and specific for CMV. The cumulative frequency of public TCR beta families distinguished individuals who carried CMV together with the relevant HLA.

Germline V gene sequence: CDR1 SQVTM, CDR2 ANQGSEA. The germline V and J ends were trimmed by 6 bases and 5 bases, with 16 bases remaining between them. This CDR3 contains 13 residues. This rearrangement joins TRBV29-1 to TRBJ1-1; the D is unclear. The material sequenced was cultured CD8+ T cells from PBMCs, taken from culture after CMV antigen stimulation. The TCR was taken from a human donor in good health (CMV status not recorded). Some clones in this sample may be carry-over from other donors' samples. The CDR3 region has the DNA TGCAGCGTATACACGCAAAGGTATACTGAAGCTTTCTTT. Translation: CSVYTQRYTEAFF. Looking up the rest from reference TRBV29-1 and TRBJ1-1 gives the full variable domain: SAVISQKPSRDICQRGTSLTIQCQVDSQVTMMFWYRQQPGQSLTLIATANQGSEATYESGFVIDKFPISRPNLTFSTLTVSNMSPEDSSIYLCSVYTQRYTEAFFGQGTRLTVV.